This T cell receptor (beta chain) is from a study of T cell responses to AZD1222 COVID-19 vaccine. General study results and limits: Two AZD1222 administrations were followed by greater Spike-specific TCR breadth and depth.

This clone was seen only once. Its antigen is still unknown. The repertoire was sequenced with immunoSEQ multiplex PCR; TCRdb's copy has only in-frame clones and lacks some. The top ten hold approximately 15% of the sample, which has roughly 100,000 clones, 84% seen once. Germline CDR1 and CDR2: LGHDT and YNNKEL (reference sequence). There are 15 residues in the CDR3. V lost 1 base, J lost 6 bases, and 2 bases stayed unmatched. The sample consisted of peripheral blood, taken on day 0 of AZD1222 vaccination. This receptor was taken from an adult in good health. The genes are TRBV3-1 (or the pseudogene TRBV3-2) and TRBJ2-3, with TRBD2 matching over 12 bases. The CDR3 bases are TGTGCCAGCAGCCAAGGGACTAGCGGGAAGGATACGCAGTATTTT. Its translation: CASSQGTSGKDTQYF.